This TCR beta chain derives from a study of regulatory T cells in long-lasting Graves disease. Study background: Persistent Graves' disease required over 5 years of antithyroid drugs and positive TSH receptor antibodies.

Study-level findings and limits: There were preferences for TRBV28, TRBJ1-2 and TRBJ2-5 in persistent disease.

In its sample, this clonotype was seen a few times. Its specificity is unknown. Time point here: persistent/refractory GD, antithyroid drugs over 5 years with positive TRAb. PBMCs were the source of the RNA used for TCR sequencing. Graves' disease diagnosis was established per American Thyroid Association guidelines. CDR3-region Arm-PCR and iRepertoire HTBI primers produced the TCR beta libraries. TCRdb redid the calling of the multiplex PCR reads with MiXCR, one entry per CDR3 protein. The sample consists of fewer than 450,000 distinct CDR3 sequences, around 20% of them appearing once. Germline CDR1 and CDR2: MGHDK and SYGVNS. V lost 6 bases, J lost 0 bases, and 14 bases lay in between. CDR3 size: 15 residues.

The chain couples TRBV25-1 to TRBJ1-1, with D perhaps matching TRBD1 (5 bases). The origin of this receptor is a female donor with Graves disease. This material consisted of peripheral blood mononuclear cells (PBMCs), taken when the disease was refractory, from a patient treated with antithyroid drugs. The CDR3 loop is CASRVSGALNTEAFF. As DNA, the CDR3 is TGTGCCAGCAGGGTATCTGGGGCACTGAACACTGAAGCTTTCTTT.